The clone carrying this T cell receptor (beta chain) was seen just once. A read error may account for a junction end that differs from germline. The data were taken from a study of blood T cell repertoires in COVID-19. The method was immunoSEQ multiplex PCR; TCRdb's version includes in-frame clones alone and lacks a portion of them. The sample yields fewer than 25,000 clones, around nine tenths seen once. Germline V gene lookup returns CDR1 MNHEY and CDR2 SVGAGI. CDR3 size: 15 residues. Sequencing input: peripheral blood. The chain uses TRBV6-5 and TRBJ2-2, with 9 bases fitting TRBD2. The TCR comes from a human donor in a cohort sampled during active COVID-19. The CDR3, as DNA: TGTGCCAGCTTGAGGTCTAGCGGGAACGCCGGGGAGCTGTTTTTT. Its protein is CASLRSSGNAGELFF.